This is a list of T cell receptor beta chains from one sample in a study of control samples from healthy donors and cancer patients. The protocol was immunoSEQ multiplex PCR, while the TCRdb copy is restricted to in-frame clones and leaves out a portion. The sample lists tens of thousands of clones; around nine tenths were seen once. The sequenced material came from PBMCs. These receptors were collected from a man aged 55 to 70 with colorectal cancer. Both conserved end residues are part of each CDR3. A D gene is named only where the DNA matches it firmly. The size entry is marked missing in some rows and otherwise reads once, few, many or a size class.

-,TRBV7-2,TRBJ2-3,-,TGTGCCAGCATCCTGTACAAGGGACTCATGAGCACAGATACGCAGTATTTT,CASILYKGLMSTDTQYF
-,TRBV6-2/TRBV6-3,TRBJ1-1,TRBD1,TGTGCCAGCAGTTACTCGATTACCGGGACAGTGAACACTGAAGCTTTCTTT,CASSYSITGTVNTEAFF
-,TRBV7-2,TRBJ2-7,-,TGTGCCAGCAGCCCTCACGGCGGGCTTTCCTACGAGCAGTACTTC,CASSPHGGLSYEQYF
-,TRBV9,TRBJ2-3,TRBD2,TGTGCCAGCAGCGTAGGAATACTAGCGGGAGGGGCAGATACGCAGTATTTT,CASSVGILAGGADTQYF
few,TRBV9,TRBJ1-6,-,TGTGCCAGCAGCGTAGATGCCAGGGCCTATAATTCACCCCTCCACTTT,CASSVDARAYNSPLHF
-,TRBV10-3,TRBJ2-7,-,TGTGCCATCAGTGAGTCCCCTAATGGGCAGTACTTC,CAISESPNGQYF
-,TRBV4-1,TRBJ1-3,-,TGCGCCAGCAGCCACCCTGGAAACACCATATATTTT,CASSHPGNTIYF
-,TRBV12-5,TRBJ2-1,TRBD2,TGTGCTAGTGGTCCAGGACTAGCGGGGGGGCGGAATGAGCAGTTCTTC,CASGPGLAGGRNEQFF
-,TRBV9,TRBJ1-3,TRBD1,TGTGCCAGCAGCCCAAAACAGGGGGCGATCACTGGAAACACCATATATTTT,CASSPKQGAITGNTIYF
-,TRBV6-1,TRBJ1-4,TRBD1,TGTGCCAGCAGTGAGGGGGTGCGGACAGGGGGAAACGAAAAACTGTTTTTT,CASSEGVRTGGNEKLFF
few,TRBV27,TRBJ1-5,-,TGTGCCAGCAGTTTGGGCGGGATCAATCAGCCCCAGCATTTT,CASSLGGINQPQHF
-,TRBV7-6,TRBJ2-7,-,TGTGCCAGCAGCTTAGAACAGGGCTACGAGCAGTACTTC,CASSLEQGYEQYF
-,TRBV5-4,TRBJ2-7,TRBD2,TGTGCCAGCAGCCCAGGAACTAGCGGGGGCTTCTACGAGCAGTACTTC,CASSPGTSGGFYEQYF
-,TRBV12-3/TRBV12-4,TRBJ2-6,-,TGTGCCAGCAGCTACGTTGGGGCCAACGTCCTGACTTTC,CASSYVGANVLTF
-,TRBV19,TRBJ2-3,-,TGTGCCAGTAGTATGGCTCTGCCAGATACGCAGTATTTT,CASSMALPDTQYF
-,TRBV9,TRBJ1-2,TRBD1,TGTGCCAGCAGCGCTACAGGGGGAAACTATGGCTACACCTTC,CASSATGGNYGYTF
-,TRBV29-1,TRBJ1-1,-,TGCAGCGTCAAGAGGAACACTGAAGCTTTCTTT,CSVKRNTEAFF
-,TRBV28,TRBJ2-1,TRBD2,TGTGCCAGCAGTTTTAGGGGCGGGGGAGGAAATGAGCAGTTCTTC,CASSFRGGGGNEQFF
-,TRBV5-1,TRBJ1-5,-,TGCGCCAGCAGCTTGGGTGGAAATAGCAATCAGCCCCAGCATTTT,CASSLGGNSNQPQHF
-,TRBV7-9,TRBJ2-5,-,TGTGCCAGCAGTCAAAAAGCGGCGGGAGAGACCCAGTACTTC,CASSQKAAGETQYF
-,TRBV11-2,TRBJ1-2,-,TGTGCCAGCAGCTTAGGACGGCAACTCTATGGCTACACCTTC,CASSLGRQLYGYTF
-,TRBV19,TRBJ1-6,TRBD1,TGTGCCAGTAGTACCAGGACAGGGAGAGGGAATAATTCACCCCTCCACTTT,CASSTRTGRGNNSPLHF
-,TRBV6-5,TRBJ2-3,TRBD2,TGTGCCAGCAGACAGACTAGCGGGGGACCGCGTACGCAGTATTTT,CASRQTSGGPRTQYF
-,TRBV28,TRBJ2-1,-,TGTGCCAGCAGTCCACAAGGAGGAGGGTTCGGGTACAATGAGCAGTTCTTC,CASSPQGGGFGYNEQFF
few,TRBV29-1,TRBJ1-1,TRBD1,TGCAGCGTTGTGGGGGACAGGGGGCTCCCGAACACTGAAGCTTTCTTT,CSVVGDRGLPNTEAFF
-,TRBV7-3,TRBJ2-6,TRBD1,TGTGCCAGCAGCCTTAAGGGACAGCCAAGCTCTGGGGCCAACGTCCTGACTTTC,CASSLKGQPSSGANVLTF
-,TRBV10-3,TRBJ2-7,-,TGTGCCATCAGTACAGGGCTCCGCGAGCAGTACTTC,CAISTGLREQYF
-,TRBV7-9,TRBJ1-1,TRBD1,TGTGCCAGCAGCGATACGACAGGGGACACTGAAGCTTTCTTT,CASSDTTGDTEAFF
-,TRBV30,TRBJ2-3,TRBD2,TGTGCCTGGGGACTAGCGGGCGGCCGCACAGATACGCAGTATTTT,CAWGLAGGRTDTQYF
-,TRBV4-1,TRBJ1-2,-,TGCGCCAGCAGCCAACTCTTGGGGGCCCAAGGATCCTATGGCTACACCTTC,CASSQLLGAQGSYGYTF
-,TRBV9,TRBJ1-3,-,TGTGCCAGCAGCGTAGAGACACTAGGAAACACCATATATTTT,CASSVETLGNTIYF
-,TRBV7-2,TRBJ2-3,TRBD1,TGTGCCAGCAGCTCACAGGGGGCCCCCACAGATACGCAGTATTTT,CASSSQGAPTDTQYF
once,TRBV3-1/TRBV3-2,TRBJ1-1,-,TGTGCCAGCAGCCTAACAGAAGCCACTGAAGCTTTCTTT,CASSLTEATEAFF
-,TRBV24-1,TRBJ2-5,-,TGTGCCACCAGTGATAGGAGATTTGCGGAGACCCAGTACTTC,CATSDRRFAETQYF